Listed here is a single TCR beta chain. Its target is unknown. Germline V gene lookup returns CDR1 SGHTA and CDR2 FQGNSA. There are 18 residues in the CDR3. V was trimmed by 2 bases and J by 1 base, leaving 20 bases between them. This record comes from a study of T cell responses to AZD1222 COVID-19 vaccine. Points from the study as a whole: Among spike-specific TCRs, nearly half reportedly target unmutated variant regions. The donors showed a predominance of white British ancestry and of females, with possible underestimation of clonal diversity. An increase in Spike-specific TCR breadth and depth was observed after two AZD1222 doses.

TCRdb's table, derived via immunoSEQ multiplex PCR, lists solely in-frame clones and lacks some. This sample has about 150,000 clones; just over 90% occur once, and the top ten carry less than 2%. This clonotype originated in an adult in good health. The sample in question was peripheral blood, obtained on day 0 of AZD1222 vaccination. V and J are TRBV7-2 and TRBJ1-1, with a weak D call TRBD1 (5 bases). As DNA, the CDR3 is TGTGCCAGCAGCTTAAGGGGCGGATTAACTACAGGGAACACTGAAGCTTTCTTT. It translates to CASSLRGGLTTGNTEAFF. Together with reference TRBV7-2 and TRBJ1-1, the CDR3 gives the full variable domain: GAGVSQSPSNKVTEKGKDVELRCDPISGHTALYWYRQSLGQGLEFLIYFQGNSAPDKSGLPSDRFSAERTGGSVSTLTIQRTQQEDSAVYLCASSLRGGLTTGNTEAFFGQGTRLTVV.